These 23 T cell receptor beta chains originate from one sample sequenced in a study of Graves' ophthalmopathy and Graves' hyperthyroidism. Researchers took RNA transcripts and amplified TCR beta CDR3 regions from them. The first round was an RT-PCR with HTBI primers, and the second round was a multiplex PCR. TCRdb redid the calling of the multiplex PCR reads with MiXCR, one entry per CDR3 protein. There are 20,000 to 25,000 distinct CDR3 sequences in the sample; roughly 50% occur only once, and roughly 6.5% lies in the top ten. Sequencing was carried out using peripheral blood. These receptor sequences come from an adult woman with stable Graves' hyperthyroidism.

This clonotype was detected once. The rearrangement joins TRBV7-2 to TRBJ2-1, with D possibly TRBD1 on 5 matching bases. The CDR3 covers 13 residues. Germline values: CDR1 SGHTA, CDR2 FQGNSA. V was cut by 9 bases and J by 4 bases, with 13 bases left in between. CDR3: CASTRADYNEQFF. DNA for the CDR3: TGTGCCAGTACCAGGGCAGATTACAATGAGCAGTTCTTC.

Comments on this clonotype: The DNA is omitted, as the CDR3 cannot be located on it reliably, and the CDR3 follows TCRdb's listing. The CDR3 region is CATTDGGLGGYTFGSGTQYF. The chain recombines TRBV19 with TRBJ2-5; the DNA was not used to check the table's D call, TRBD2. Germline V gene data show CDR1 as LNHDA and CDR2 as SQIVND (reference sequence). The CDR3 length equals 20 residues, ends included.

There are many counts of this clonotype. V is TRBV19 and J is TRBJ2-6, with TRBD1 matching 12 bases. After removal of 6 bases from V and 1 base from J, the junction contained 1 base not matched to a gene. The germline gives CDR1 LNHDA, CDR2 SQIVND (reference sequence). The CDR3 loop spans 16 amino acids. CDR3 sequence: CASRGQGASGANVLTF. CDR3 DNA sequence: TGTGCCAGTAGGGGACAGGGGGCGTCTGGGGCCAACGTCCTGACTTTC.

The table lists this clonotype with a count of one. The chain combines TRBV7-9 with TRBJ1-2; unclear D gene. The CDR3 contains 12 residues. Trimming stripped 5 bases from V and 3 bases from J, with 7 bases between. Germline assignment: CDR1 SEHNR and CDR2 FQNEAQ (reference sequence). The CDR3 region has the DNA TGTGCCAGCAGCAACGTATACTATGGCTACACCTTC. Protein sequence: CASSNVYYGYTF. The whole variable domain, remainder taken from reference TRBV7-9 and TRBJ1-2, is DTGVSQNPRHKITKRGQNVTFRCDPISEHNRLYWYRQTLGQGPEFLTYFQNEAQLEKSRLLSDRFSAERPKGSFSTLEIQRTEQGDSAMYLCASSNVYYGYTFGSGTRLTVV.

V usage is TRBV25-1 and J usage is TRBJ2-1, with 16 bases that match TRBD2. CDR1 and CDR2 (germline): MGHDK, SYGVNS. CDR3 length: 16 residues. Trimming removed 4 bases from V and 5 bases from J; junction bases left unmatched: 2. The CDR3 here is CASSAGLAGGNNEQFF. CDR3 sequence (DNA): TGTGCCAGCAGTGCGGGACTAGCGGGAGGGAACAATGAGCAGTTCTTC.

This sequence joins TRBV7-2 and TRBJ1-2; the D is unclear. Germline CDR1 is SGHTA and CDR2 is FQGNSA. This CDR3 is 13 amino acids long. The germline V and J ends were trimmed by 1 base and 2 bases, with 5 bases remaining between them. The CDR3 region is CASSLGRNYGYTF. The CDR3 DNA sequence: TGTGCCAGCAGCTTAGGTCGGAACTATGGCTACACCTTC.

As concerns this clonotype: A read error may account for a junction end that differs from germline. J is TRBJ2-3 and V is TRBV28; 7 bases map to TRBD1. CDR1 is MDHEN, CDR2 SYDVKM, per germline. The CDR3 is 16 amino acids. The CDR3 sequence is CAGRRDKRQGEDTQYF. The CDR3 coding sequence is TGTGCCGGCCGCCGAGACAAGAGACAGGGTGAGGATACGCAGTACTTT.

This clonotype was recorded at least ten times. The chain recombines TRBV27 with TRBJ2-5, with TRBD2 identical over 12 bases. V dropped 5 bases and J dropped 4; count of bases not matched to a gene: 8. The CDR3 is 16 amino acids. The germline V gene has CDR1 MNHEY and CDR2 SMNVEV (reference sequence). CDR3: CASSLQTSGSPETQYF. The DNA of the CDR3 is TGTGCCAGCAGTCTCCAGACTAGCGGGAGCCCAGAGACCCAGTACTTC.

J is TRBJ2-3 and V is TRBV7-2; D call uncertain. In germline, CDR1 is SGHTA, CDR2 FQGNSA. V lost 4 bases to trimming and J lost 4 bases, with 15 bases between them. The CDR3 has 15 residues. The CDR3 loop is CASSSPGVVADTQYF. The CDR3 DNA reads TGTGCCAGCAGCTCACCCGGTGTAGTGGCAGATACGCAGTATTTT. Full variable domain (outside the CDR3, taken from reference TRBV7-2 and TRBJ2-3): GAGVSQSPSNKVTEKGKDVELRCDPISGHTALYWYRQSLGQGLEFLIYFQGNSAPDKSGLPSDRFSAERTGGSVSTLTIQRTQQEDSAVYLCASSSPGVVADTQYFGPGTRLTVL.

This clonotype is termed medium-sized. The chain joins TRBV7-9 to TRBJ2-7; a possible D gene is TRBD1 (6 bases). This CDR3 spans 15 amino acids. The V end lost 7 bases, the J end lost 1 base, and 17 bases lay between the germline ends. Germline CDR1 and CDR2: SEHNR and FQNEAQ (reference sequence). Here the CDR3 reads CASINFTGHSYEQYF. The DNA for the CDR3 is TGTGCCAGCATCAACTTTACGGGACATTCCTACGAGCAGTACTTC.

This clonotype is medium-sized by share. The gene calls are TRBV20-1 and TRBJ2-7; D call uncertain. Between the trimmed V and J ends, which lost 3 bases and 1 base, there was a span of 13 bases. The germline V gene encodes CDR1 DFQATT and CDR2 SNEGSKA (reference sequence). The CDR3 runs 14 residues. The CDR3 DNA reads TGCAGTGCTAGTAACCTAATGACGTCCTACGAGCAGTACTTC. This encodes CSASNLMTSYEQYF.

This clonotype showed up many times. The V and J genes are TRBV6-1 and TRBJ2-7, with a weak D call TRBD2 (6 bases). This CDR3 region has 14 residues. The germline V gene has CDR1 MNHNS and CDR2 SASEGT. The germline V and J ends were trimmed by 11 bases and 0 bases, with 17 bases remaining between them. In DNA form, the CDR3 reads TGTGCCGCTTCCCTCTGGCGGGACTCCTACGAGCAGTACTTC. Its translation is CAASLWRDSYEQYF.

V gene TRBV2 combines with J gene TRBJ2-5; 8 bases agree with TRBD2. Germline CDR1 reads SNHLY; CDR2 reads FYNNEI. This CDR3 is 14 amino acids long. V shed 4 bases and J 4 bases; nucleotides not matched to a gene: 5. Here the CDR3 reads CASSAGLVIETQYF. CDR3 sequence (DNA): TGTGCCAGCAGTGCGGGACTAGTAATAGAGACCCAGTACTTC.

The V call is TRBV2, the J call TRBJ1-2, with 9 bases that match TRBD1. Per germline, CDR1 SNHLY and CDR2 FYNNEI. V was clipped by 7 bases and J by 7 bases; unmatched bases: 10. This CDR3 has 14 residues. The CDR3 coding sequence is TGTGCCAGCAAATTAACCGGGACAGGGCGTGGCTACACCTTC. Amino acids: CASKLTGTGRGYTF.

This clonotype has only a few counts. The chain combines TRBV19 with TRBJ1-1, with a tentative D call TRBD1 (5 bases). Looked up from germline, CDR1 is LNHDA and CDR2 is SQIVND (reference sequence). V was cut by 3 bases and J by 6 bases, with 8 bases left in between. This CDR3 contains 12 residues. The chain's CDR3 is CASSIGGAEAFF. CDR3 sequence (DNA): TGTGCCAGTAGTATTGGGGGGGCTGAAGCTTTCTTT. Full variable domain (rest looked up from reference TRBV19 and TRBJ1-1): DGGITQSPKYLFRKEGQNVTLSCEQNLNHDAMYWYRQDPGQGLRLIYYSQIVNDFQKGDIAEGYSVSREKKESFPLTVTSAQKNPTAFYLCASSIGGAEAFFGQGTRLTVV.

This clonotype has a count of ten or more. The gene calls are TRBV6-5 and TRBJ1-4; 8 nucleotides line up with TRBD1. Germline values: CDR1 MNHEY, CDR2 SVGAGI. CDR3 size: 16 residues. Trimming at V came to 2 bases and at J to 7 bases, leaving 9 bases not matched to a gene. CDR3 amino acids: CASSYDRRGPGEKLFF. The CDR3 nucleotides read TGTGCCAGCAGTTACGACCGCAGGGGGCCTGGTGAAAAACTGTTTTTT.

This clonotype counts as medium-sized. The CDR3 nucleotides are TGTGCCAGTAGTCCAACCTCCCGGGACAGGCCAACCTACGAGCAGTACTTC. This gives the protein CASSPTSRDRPTYEQYF. The chain joins TRBV19 to TRBJ2-7; TRBD1 matches at 8 bases. There are 17 residues in the CDR3. Per germline, CDR1 LNHDA and CDR2 SQIVND (reference sequence). With V trimmed by 5 bases and J by 2 bases, 14 bases remained unmatched.

This clonotype was recorded at least ten times. The V gene is TRBV9, the J gene TRBJ2-2, with D perhaps TRBD2 (5 bases). V was cut by 5 bases and J by 3 bases, with 26 bases left in between. This CDR3 contains 19 residues. The germline V gene encodes CDR1 SGDLS and CDR2 YYNGEE. The CDR3 DNA is TGTGCCAGCAGGCTTAATTCCCCAACTGGGCTCGGGGACACCGGGGAGCTGTTTTTT. This translates into CASRLNSPTGLGDTGELFF.

With regard to this clonotype: Sequence at one end of the junction differs from germline and may be a read error. The V gene is TRBV5-1, the J gene TRBJ2-1, with TRBD2 as a possible D gene (5 bases). The CDR3 totals 15 residues. Germline values: CDR1 SGHRS, CDR2 YFSETQ. The CDR3, as DNA: TGTGCCAGCGGCTTGGCGGATCCCTCCCACAATGAGCAGTTCTTC. This sequence encodes CASGLADPSHNEQFF.

This clonotype was seen repeatedly, ten times or more. This CDR3 reads CASSRRPLSQDTQYF. The CDR3 bases are TGTGCCAGCAGTCGCCGGCCTTTAAGTCAAGATACGCAGTATTTT. The chain carries TRBV27 and TRBJ2-3; D remains ambiguous. Germline V gives CDR1 MNHEY, CDR2 SMNVEV (reference sequence). The CDR3 spans 15 residues. V was clipped by 5 bases and J by 5 bases, with 17 bases between them.

A word on this clonotype: Because it lacks the conserved phenylalanine or tryptophan at the end, this CDR3 is likely a read error. V is TRBV6-5 and J is TRBJ1-3; no firm D call. This CDR3 comprises 15 residues. Germline V gene lookup returns CDR1 MNHEY and CDR2 SVGAGI. V dropped 0 bases and J dropped 2 bases, with 8 bases sitting between them. CDR3 amino acids: CASSYSRITGNTIYC. As DNA, the CDR3 is TGTGCCAGCAGTTACTCCAGGATCACTGGAAACACCATATATTGT.

The chain carries TRBV20-1 and TRBJ2-3; D unclear. Between the trimmed V and J ends, which lost 2 bases and 3 bases, there was a span of 9 bases. The CDR3 covers 13 residues. Germline V gene data show CDR1 as DFQATT and CDR2 as SNEGSKA (reference sequence). The CDR3 nucleotides are TGCAGTGCTAGAAGCCAAGGAACAGATACGCAGTATTTT. This translates into CSARSQGTDTQYF.

This clonotype is medium-sized in the sample. V gene TRBV10-3 combines with J gene TRBJ2-6; 7 bases fit TRBD1. The CDR3 contains 16 residues. V trimming: 4 bases; J trimming: 4 bases; junction bases outside the gene matches: 7. The germline V gene encodes CDR1 ENHRY and CDR2 SYGVKD. The CDR3 loop reads CAISGTGARGANVLTF. For the CDR3, the DNA is TGTGCCATCAGTGGAACAGGGGCTCGCGGGGCCAACGTCCTGACTTTC.